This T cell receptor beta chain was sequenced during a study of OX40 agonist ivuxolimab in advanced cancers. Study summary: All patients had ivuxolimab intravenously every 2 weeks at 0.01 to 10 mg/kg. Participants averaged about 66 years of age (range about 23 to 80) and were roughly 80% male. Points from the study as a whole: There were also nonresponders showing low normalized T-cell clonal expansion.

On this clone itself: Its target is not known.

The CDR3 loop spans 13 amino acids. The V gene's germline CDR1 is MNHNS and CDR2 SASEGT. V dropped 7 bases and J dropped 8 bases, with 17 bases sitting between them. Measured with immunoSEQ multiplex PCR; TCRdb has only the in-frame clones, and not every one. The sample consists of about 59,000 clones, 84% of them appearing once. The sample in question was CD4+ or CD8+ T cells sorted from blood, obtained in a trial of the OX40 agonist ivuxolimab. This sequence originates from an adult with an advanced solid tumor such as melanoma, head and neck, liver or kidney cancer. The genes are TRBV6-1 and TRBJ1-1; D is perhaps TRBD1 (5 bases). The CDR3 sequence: CASNFQGAPEAFF. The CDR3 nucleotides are TGTGCCAGCAATTTCCAAGGGGCTCCCGAAGCTTTCTTT.